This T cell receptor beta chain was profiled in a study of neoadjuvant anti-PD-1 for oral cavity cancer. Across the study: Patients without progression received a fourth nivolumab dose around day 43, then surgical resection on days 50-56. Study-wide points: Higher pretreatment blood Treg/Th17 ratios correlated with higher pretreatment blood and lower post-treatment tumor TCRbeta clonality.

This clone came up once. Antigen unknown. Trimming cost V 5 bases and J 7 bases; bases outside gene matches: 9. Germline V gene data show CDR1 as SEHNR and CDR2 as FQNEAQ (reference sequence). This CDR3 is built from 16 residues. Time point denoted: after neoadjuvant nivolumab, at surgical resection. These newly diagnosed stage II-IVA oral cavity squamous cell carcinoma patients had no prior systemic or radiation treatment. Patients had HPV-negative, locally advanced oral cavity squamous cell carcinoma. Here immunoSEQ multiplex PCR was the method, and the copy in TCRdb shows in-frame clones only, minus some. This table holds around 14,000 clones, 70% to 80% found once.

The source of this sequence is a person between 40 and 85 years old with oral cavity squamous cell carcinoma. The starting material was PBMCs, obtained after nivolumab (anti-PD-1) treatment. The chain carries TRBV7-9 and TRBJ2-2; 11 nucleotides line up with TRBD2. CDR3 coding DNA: TGTGCCAGCAGCCCCGGACTAGCGGGTGCCCGCGGGGAGCTGTTTTTT. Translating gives CASSPGLAGARGELFF.